These 26 T cell receptor beta chains share one sample of origin, sequenced in a study of CD8+CD57+ T cells in acquired aplastic anemia (dated by TCRdb to 2017 to 2018). The reads were generated on an Illumina HiSeq 2000. Genomic DNA served as template for TCR beta VDJ combination and CDR3 sequence profiling. TCRdb cleaned the public reads at Q25 with fastp, built clones with MiXCR and kept in-frame beta chains. Each entry merges the rows of one CDR3 protein and shows their most common DNA and genes. Present in this sample are roughly 180,000 distinct CDR3 sequences, under 70% of which were seen just once. The biggest ten clones account for 46% of the sample. The sample consisted of sorted CD4+, CD8+, or CD8+CD57+ T cells (not recorded which) from PBMCs. The receptors originated from a human donor with severe aplastic anemia or a healthy control (not recorded which).

The chain uses TRBV4-1 and TRBJ2-7, with 7 bases that match TRBD1. V lost 1 base, J lost 3 bases, and 6 bases stayed unmatched. The CDR3 is made up of 15 amino acids. Germline V gene data show CDR1 as MGHRA and CDR2 as YSYEKL. The CDR3 bases are TGCGCCAGCAGCCAAGCCCGGACAGGCCTCTACGAGCAGTACTTC. Its translation: CASSQARTGLYEQYF.

The V and J genes are TRBV30 and TRBJ2-3, with D perhaps TRBD1 or TRBD2 (5 bases each). Looked up from germline, CDR1 is GTSNPN and CDR2 is SVGIG (reference sequence). CDR3 length: 15 amino acids. The V end was cut by 3 bases, the J end by 2 bases, with 15 bases between. The CDR3 is CAWSAGSRHTDTQYF. For the CDR3, the DNA is TGTGCCTGGAGCGCAGGGAGCAGACACACAGATACGCAGTATTTT.

As for this clonotype: With a much larger clone just one base away, this may be a read error. The chain carries TRBV5-6 and TRBJ2-7, with 9 nucleotides matching TRBD1. V gave up 1 base and J gave up 5 bases; unmatched junction bases: 1. CDR3 length: 13 amino acids. Per germline, CDR1 SGHDT and CDR2 YYEEEE. For the CDR3, the DNA is TGTGCCAGCAGCTTGCGGACAGGGGACGAGCAGTACTTC. Its translation: CASSLRTGDEQYF.

As regards this clonotype: Relative to the germline gene, one junction end is altered; a read error may explain this. J is TRBJ1-1 and V is TRBV7-8; the D is unclear. The CDR3 extends over 13 amino acids. CDR1 is SGHVS and CDR2 is FQNEAQ in the germline V gene. CDR3 coding DNA: TGTGCCAGCAGCTTATCCCAGAGAGGTGAAACTTTCTTT. Its translation: CASSLSQRGETFF.

This clonotype showed up just a few times. V usage is TRBV11-2 and J usage is TRBJ2-7; 8 bases line up with TRBD1. The length of the CDR3 is 14 residues. V dropped 5 bases and J dropped 5; count of bases not matched to a gene: 8. Germline V CDR1 and CDR2: SGHAT, FQNNGV. CDR3 sequence reads: CASSARQGRDEQYF. CDR3 coding DNA: TGTGCCAGCAGCGCCAGACAGGGGCGGGACGAGCAGTACTTC.

This chain joins TRBV6-6 and TRBJ2-7; D gene unclear. V lost 4 bases to trimming and J lost 6 bases, with 16 bases between them. The CDR3 contains 14 residues. The germline V gene has CDR1 MNHNY and CDR2 SVGAGI (reference sequence). CDR3 nucleotides: TGTGCCAGCAGTTTGCAGATTTTACGAGCCGAGCAGTACTTC. Translating it yields CASSLQILRAEQYF.

The sample holds one count of this clonotype. A clone one base away is much larger, so this may be a read error. Since the CDR3 does not end with the conserved phenylalanine or tryptophan, this likely comes from a read error. The rearrangement uses TRBV11-2 and TRBJ2-2; 11 nucleotides match TRBD1. Germline V gene lookup returns CDR1 SGHAT and CDR2 FQNNGV. V gave up 5 bases and J gave up 6 bases; unmatched junction bases: 2. CDR3 size: 14 residues. The DNA for the CDR3 is TGTGCCAGCAGCGGACAGGGGGCTTCCGGGGAGCTGTTTCTT. As protein: CASSGQGASGELFL.

In its sample, this clonotype was seen once. The chain uses TRBV7-2 and TRBJ2-3; 7 bases are a match to TRBD2. The CDR3 sequence is 17 residues long. Germline CDR1 and CDR2: SGHTA and FQGNSA. Trimming took 2 bases from V and 5 from J; bases not matched to a gene: 13. CDR3 coding DNA: TGTGCCAGCAGCTTATACCTGGCGGGGGAGGCATTAGATACGCAGTATTTT. It translates to CASSLYLAGEALDTQYF.

The V call is TRBV9, the J call TRBJ2-3; D possibly matches TRBD1 or TRBD2 (7 bases each). Germline V lookup: CDR1 SGDLS, CDR2 YYNGEE. CDR3 length: 15 residues. Trimming left V 10 bases short and J 0 bases short, with 18 bases between. CDR3 region: CACTRGGTSTDTQYF. DNA of the CDR3: TGTGCCTGCACCAGGGGGGGCACTAGCACAGATACGCAGTATTTT.

V and J are TRBV2 and TRBJ2-7; TRBD2 might be the D (5 bases). Germline-derived CDR1 and CDR2 are SNHLY and FYNNEI. CDR3 size: 13 residues. V lost 3 bases to trimming and J lost 9 bases, with 15 bases between them. The CDR3 DNA follows: TGTGCCAGCAGTGATGCCGGGGTAGGAGGGCAGTACTTC. Its protein product is CASSDAGVGGQYF.

This sequence joins TRBV12-3 or TRBV12-4 and TRBJ2-5, with a weak D call TRBD2 (5 bases). The CDR3 is 16 amino acids. Trimming shortened V by 5 bases and J by 6 bases, and 22 bases separated the two germline ends. This chain's CDR3 is CASSATPADTGKTQYF. The CDR3 DNA is TGTGCCAGCAGTGCAACGCCGGCAGACACCGGGAAGACCCAGTACTTC.

The chain recombines TRBV14 with TRBJ1-2, with no clear D. The V and J ends lost 0 bases and 5 bases respectively, with 4 bases between them. The CDR3 extends over 12 amino acids. Germline V gene lookup returns CDR1 SGHDN and CDR2 FVKESK. CDR3: CASSQEAYGYTF. The CDR3 bases are TGTGCCAGCAGCCAAGAGGCGTATGGCTACACCTTC.

This chain connects TRBV2 to TRBJ2-1, with D unresolved. With 6 bases removed from V and 2 bases from J, the gap between germline ends came to 8 bases. Germline-derived CDR1 and CDR2 are SNHLY and FYNNEI. This CDR3 is built from 13 residues. CDR3 loop: CASRPLAYNEQFF. The CDR3 coding sequence is TGTGCCAGCAGACCGTTAGCCTACAATGAGCAGTTCTTC. The variable domain in full, with the rest retrieved from reference TRBV2 and TRBJ2-1, is EPEVTQTPSHQVTQMGQEVILRCVPISNHLYFYWYRQILGQKVEFLVSFYNNEISEKSEIFDDQFSVERPDGSNFTLKIRSTKLEDSAMYFCASRPLAYNEQFFGPGTRLTVL.

This clonotype was seen many times. The V call is TRBV18, the J call TRBJ2-1; 11 positions agree with TRBD1. The J segment lost 9 bases and the V segment lost 4 bases, leaving 8 bases of the junction unmatched. The CDR3 totals 15 residues. Per the germline V gene, CDR1 is KGHSH and CDR2 is LQKENI. The chain's CDR3 is CASSHPGQGDGEQFF. CDR3 coding DNA: TGTGCCAGCTCACACCCGGGACAGGGGGACGGTGAGCAGTTCTTC.

This clonotype was seen a few times. This chain links TRBV19 with TRBJ1-2; 7 bases are a match to TRBD1. The CDR3 loop spans 13 amino acids. CDR1 LNHDA and CDR2 SQIVND come from the germline V gene (reference sequence). After removal of 8 bases from V and 4 bases from J, the junction contained 7 bases not matched to a gene. The CDR3 loop is CASGDRQLYGYTF. The CDR3 DNA reads as TGTGCCAGTGGGGACAGACAACTCTATGGCTACACCTTC.

This clonotype was picked up many times. The chain carries TRBV7-9 and TRBJ2-1, with 7 bases fitting TRBD2. Germline values: CDR1 SEHNR, CDR2 FQNEAQ (reference sequence). The CDR3 extends over 15 amino acids. V shed 3 bases, J shed 3 bases, and the junction held 5 bases outside the gene matches. The chain's CDR3 is CASSFQERGYNEQFF. The CDR3 DNA reads TGTGCCAGCAGCTTCCAGGAGCGGGGCTACAATGAGCAGTTCTTC.

The rearrangement joins TRBV29-1 to TRBJ1-4; TRBD1 aligns across 8 bases. Unmatched junction bases numbered 6, after V lost 4 bases and J lost 8 bases. The CDR3 has 13 residues. CDR1 is SQVTM and CDR2 is ANQGSEA in the germline V gene. As DNA, the CDR3 is TGCAGCGTTGGTCAGGGGGCGTACGAAAAACTGTTTTTT. Protein sequence: CSVGQGAYEKLFF.

With respect to this clonotype: A read error may explain this, as a much larger clone is one base away. The chain carries TRBV19 and TRBJ1-6; D is unclear. This CDR3 is 18 amino acids long. Germline V lookup: CDR1 LNHDA, CDR2 SQIVND (reference sequence). The CDR3 sequence: CASSIRWWCRSYNSPHHF. CDR3 nucleotide sequence: TGTGCCAGTAGTATACGGTGGTGGTGTAGGTCCTATAATTCACCCCACCACTTT.

This chain connects TRBV7-9 to TRBJ1-6; D unclear. Between the trimmed V and J ends, which lost 5 bases and 1 base, there was a span of 9 bases. In germline, CDR1 is SEHNR, CDR2 FQNEAQ (reference sequence). The CDR3 spans 15 residues. For the CDR3, the DNA is TGTGCCAGCAGCACCTTAGGGTCCTATAATTCACCCCTCCACTTT. It encodes CASSTLGSYNSPLHF.

CDR3 nucleotides: TGTGCCAGCAGTGAAGGGGACCCGAGTACCGGGGAGCTGTTTTTT. Its translation: CASSEGDPSTGELFF. The gene calls are TRBV25-1 and TRBJ2-2; D tentatively reads TRBD1 or TRBD2 (5 bases each). Trimming cost V 2 bases and J 5 bases, with 12 bases left between them. Germline CDR1 reads MGHDK; CDR2 reads SYGVNS. The CDR3 consists of 15 residues.

This clonotype was seen repeatedly, ten times or more. The chain has TRBV5-1 and TRBJ2-3, with 9 bases that match TRBD2. Germline V gene data show CDR1 as SGHRS and CDR2 as YFSETQ. The CDR3 consists of 14 residues. V dropped 4 bases and J dropped 5; count of bases not matched to a gene: 5. The chain's CDR3 is CASSSSGGRDTQYF. DNA of the CDR3: TGCGCCAGCAGCAGTAGCGGGGGCAGAGATACGCAGTATTTT.

V gene TRBV29-1 combines with J gene TRBJ2-6; D ambiguous. This CDR3 has 12 amino acids. Germline lookup yields CDR1 SQVTM and CDR2 ANQGSEA. V shed 4 bases and J shed 0 bases, with 1 base lying between them. The chain's CDR3 is CSVVSGANVLTF. The DNA for the CDR3 is TGCAGCGTTGTCTCTGGGGCCAACGTCCTGACTTTC.

This clonotype was recorded many times. V is TRBV5-6 and J is TRBJ2-7, with 12 bases aligning to TRBD2. Germline CDR1 is SGHDT and CDR2 is YYEEEE. The CDR3 runs 19 residues. Losses at the gene ends were 3 bases for V and 2 bases for J; bases not matched to a gene: 15. CDR3 protein: CASSSTRTDLAGGPYEQYF. CDR3 sequence (DNA): TGTGCCAGCAGCTCGACCCGGACAGACCTAGCGGGGGGGCCCTACGAGCAGTACTTC.

This clonotype has at least ten counts. The V and J genes are TRBV7-8 and TRBJ1-1; D call uncertain. Germline values: CDR1 SGHVS, CDR2 FQNEAQ. The CDR3 is 12 amino acids. The V and J ends lost 2 bases and 9 bases respectively, with 10 bases between them. In DNA, the CDR3 is TGTGCCAGCAGCTTATCCGGAGAACAAGCTTTCTTT. Its translation: CASSLSGEQAFF.

J is TRBJ1-2 and V is TRBV20-1; D is perhaps TRBD1 (5 bases). Germline V CDR1 and CDR2: DFQATT, SNEGSKA (reference sequence). V was trimmed by 3 bases and J by 4 bases, leaving 9 bases between them. CDR3 length: 12 amino acids. For the CDR3, the DNA is TGCAGTGCTAGGGGTCAGGGCTATGGCTACACCTTC. Translation gives CSARGQGYGYTF.

The chain combines TRBV25-1 with TRBJ2-7; no clear D gene. The CDR3 loop spans 14 amino acids. Trimming cost V 6 bases and J 10 bases, with 22 bases left between them. CDR1 is MGHDK and CDR2 is SYGVNS in the germline V gene. The CDR3 is CASSSPGDLIVQYF. The CDR3 DNA reads as TGTGCCAGCAGCTCACCGGGCGACCTAATCGTTCAGTACTTC.